This T cell receptor (beta chain) was profiled in a study of blood T cell repertoires in COVID-19 (dated by TCRdb to about 2020). General notes on the study: Collaborator samples came from the United States, Italy and Spain and covered acute and convalescent phases of COVID-19. Subjects who had been exposed to COVID-19, were actively infected with it, or had recovered from it provided the deeply sampled blood TCRbeta repertoires that made up the dataset. A freely available public database, intended as a resource for researchers studying the immune response to SARS-CoV-2, is where the repertoires were released. The prospective study material was composed of cDNA or gDNA derived from T cells, B-cell-depleted T cells, or PBMCs. Samples were obtained from the ongoing ImmuneRACE study (first 160 participants) and from some 1,200 subjects provided by 6 global collaborators. Sample metadata almost always included a de-identified subject ID, COVID-19 status, age in years and sex. Where available, HLA class I and class II types were taken from metadata supplied by the sample provider and were not determined by assay-based typing. The study at large found these results: How much clinical and demographic metadata was included differed by source and by participant, and the metadata was provided uncurated.

V drops 4 bases and J drops 1 base, leaving 13 bases in between. The CDR1 and CDR2 encoded by the germline V gene are SGHAT and FQNNGV. The CDR3 runs 15 residues from the cysteine to the phenylalanine. Only the CDR3 region is kept as DNA, spanning 45 bases read in frame from base 1. The immunoSEQ Assay, a bias-controlled multiplex PCR, was used to amplify TCRbeta CDR3 regions from genomic DNA. The original pipeline was this. The number of nucleated cells in each sample was estimated from the amplification of reference gene primers within the assay. Sequence reads were collapsed and filtered to measure the absolute abundance of every unique TCRbeta CDR3 rearrangement. For each sample, productive Simpson clonality was calculated by taking the square root of Simpson's diversity index across productive rearrangements. As stored in TCRdb, this immuneACCESS dataset retains in-frame rearrangements with V and J assigned. A fraction of the clones does not appear; measured against another copy, unresolved V genes explain less than half of the discrepancy, and the remainder lacks a known reason. That table gives V, J and clone size, and the DNA gave D and trimming. The sample contains around 77,000 clones, over 75% of them found a single time. About a tenth of the sample comes from the top ten.

Each collaborating institution followed its own protocols to collect whole blood in K2EDTA tubes. For TCRbeta analysis, collaborator samples were shipped as frozen whole blood, as isolated PBMCs, or as DNA extracted from either sample type. With regard to this clone: No antigen is known for it. Nothing much larger sits one base from this clone, and base qualities are not available.

The sequence came from a man in his 70s with active or convalescent COVID-19. The receptor chain draws on TRBV11-2 and TRBJ2-5; a tentative D call is TRBD1 (5 bases match). Sequencing input: peripheral blood. Here is the DNA: TGTGCCAGCAGCTCCCAGTGGGGCTTCCAAGAGACCCAGTACTTC. This sequence encodes CASSSQWGFQETQYF. Joined to the reference TRBV11-2 and TRBJ2-5 proteins, this CDR3 gives the full variable domain: EAGVAQSPRYKIIEKRQSVAFWCNPISGHATLYWYQQILGQGPKLLIQFQNNGVVDDSQLPKDRFSAERLKGVDSTLKIQPAKLEDSAVYLCASSSQWGFQETQYFGPGTRLLVL.